These 27 T cell receptor beta chains were sequenced from one sample in a study of blood T cell repertoires in COVID-19. TCRdb's copy holds only in-frame clones and misses some; the assay was immunoSEQ multiplex PCR. The sample comprises 150,000 to 160,000 clones, 83% of which are singletons, and around 10% rests with the top ten. The sequenced sample was peripheral blood. The receptors were sampled from an older woman with COVID-19, enrolled during active disease.

This clone has just a few counts. V is TRBV25-1 and J is TRBJ1-4, with TRBD1 matching 7 bases. Germline assignment: CDR1 MGHDK and CDR2 SYGVNS. This CDR3 has 14 residues. The junction had 8 bases not matched to a gene; V was cut back by 6 bases and J by 7 bases. The CDR3: CASRRTGEGEKLFF. The CDR3 bases are TGTGCCAGCAGACGAACAGGGGAAGGTGAAAAACTGTTTTTT.

Written as DNA, the CDR3 is TGTGCCAGCTCCCCAGGCGGGGACAGTGCCAAAAACATTCAGTACTTC. This codes for CASSPGGDSAKNIQYF. The V call is TRBV19, the J call TRBJ2-4, with D possibly matching TRBD1 (7 bases). From germline, CDR1 is LNHDA and CDR2 SQIVND (reference sequence). This CDR3 is 16 amino acids long. Trimming pared 9 bases from V and 1 base from J, leaving 19 bases between.

The chain links TRBV7-9 to TRBJ1-1, with D possibly TRBD1 on 6 matching bases. The CDR3 sequence is 14 residues long. V lost 7 bases, J lost 1 base, and 13 bases lay in between. In germline, CDR1 is SEHNR, CDR2 FQNEAQ (reference sequence). Here the CDR3 DNA reads TGTGCCAGCACACAAGTGGGGGCGAACACTGAAGCTTTCTTT. Its protein product is CASTQVGANTEAFF.

V usage is TRBV5-1 and J usage is TRBJ1-1; maybe TRBD1 (5 bases). Trimming took 4 bases from V and 3 from J, leaving 10 bases between them. There are 13 residues in the CDR3. Germline V gene data show CDR1 as SGHRS and CDR2 as YFSETQ. The CDR3 protein is CASSPGGDTEAFF. DNA of the CDR3: TGCGCCAGCAGCCCTGGAGGGGACACTGAAGCTTTCTTT. Full variable domain (rest looked up from reference TRBV5-1 and TRBJ1-1): KAGVTQTPRYLIKTRGQQVTLSCSPISGHRSVSWYQQTPGQGLQFLFEYFSETQRNKGNFPGRFSGRQFSNSRSEMNVSTLELGDSALYLCASSPGGDTEAFFGQGTRLTVV.

The chain joins TRBV20-1 to TRBJ1-4, with unresolved D. CDR1 and CDR2 (germline): DFQATT, SNEGSKA (reference sequence). The V end was cut by 3 bases, the J end by 4 bases, with 3 bases between. CDR3 length equals 11 residues. CDR3 loop: CSARSNEKLFF. The CDR3 DNA reads TGCAGTGCTAGGAGTAATGAAAAACTGTTTTTT.

The rearrangement links TRBV13 to TRBJ1-2; 10 nucleotides agree with TRBD1. CDR3 size: 12 residues. Germline CDR1 reads PRHDT; CDR2 reads FYEKMQ (reference sequence). Germline trimming cut 8 bases from V and 7 bases from J; bases unmatched to any gene: 4. DNA for the CDR3: TGTGCCAGCGACAGGGACAGGGGTGGCTACACCTTC. The encoded protein is CASDRDRGGYTF.

This clone has only a few counts. V usage is TRBV7-9 and J usage is TRBJ1-1; tentative D call: TRBD1 (5 bases). The CDR3 consists of 12 residues. The V gene lost 0 bases and the J gene lost 11 bases, with 10 bases spanning the gap. Germline values: CDR1 SEHNR, CDR2 FQNEAQ (reference sequence). The CDR3 coding sequence is TGTGCCAGCAGCTTAGCTAAGGGGCCGGCTTTCTTT. Amino acids: CASSLAKGPAFF. The full variable domain, with the rest looked up from reference TRBV7-9 and TRBJ1-1, is DTGVSQNPRHKITKRGQNVTFRCDPISEHNRLYWYRQTLGQGPEFLTYFQNEAQLEKSRLLSDRFSAERPKGSFSTLEIQRTEQGDSAMYLCASSLAKGPAFFGQGTRLTVV.

The chain is built from TRBV10-3 and TRBJ1-1, with 10 bases that match TRBD1. The germline CDR1 and CDR2 sequences are ENHRY and SYGVKD. After removal of 11 bases from V and 4 bases from J, the junction contained 4 bases not matched to a gene. The CDR3 is 12 amino acids. This chain's CDR3 is CAVRTGGTEAFF. The CDR3 DNA sequence: TGTGCCGTCCGGACAGGGGGCACTGAAGCTTTCTTT.

The chain is built from TRBV6-4 and TRBJ1-1, with D perhaps matching TRBD1 (5 bases). Germline V gene sequence: CDR1 MRHNA, CDR2 SNTAGT. The V end lost 6 bases, the J end lost 1 base, and 9 bases lay between the germline ends. The CDR3 sequence is 13 residues long. The CDR3 spells CASSLGRNTEAFF. As DNA, the CDR3 is TGTGCCAGCAGCCTGGGGCGGAACACTGAAGCTTTCTTT.

This chain's CDR3 is CASRSGGQPQHF. The CDR3 DNA is TGTGCCAGCAGGTCGGGGGGTCAGCCCCAGCATTTT. This rearrangement joins TRBV28 to TRBJ1-5; D is perhaps TRBD1 (5 bases). Germline values: CDR1 MDHEN, CDR2 SYDVKM. This CDR3 has 12 amino acids. Trimming took 6 bases from V and 6 from J, leaving 9 bases between them.

The chain links TRBV5-1 to TRBJ1-2, with TRBD1 matching over 7 bases. The CDR3 runs to 15 residues. Germline loops: CDR1 SGHRS, CDR2 YFSETQ. J lost 8 bases, V lost 2 bases, and 12 bases had no gene match. DNA for the CDR3: TGCGCCAGCAGCTTAGGGACAGTTCTTCCTCAGGGCTACACCTTC. The encoded protein is CASSLGTVLPQGYTF.

The chain has TRBV18 and TRBJ1-1; 9 nucleotides match TRBD1. The CDR3 runs 15 residues. Unmatched junction bases numbered 7, after V lost 3 bases and J lost 5 bases. In germline, CDR1 is KGHSH, CDR2 LQKENI. In nucleotides, the CDR3 is TGTGCCAGCTCACCTCCACAGGGGGCGGGTACTGAAGCTTTCTTT. It specifies CASSPPQGAGTEAFF.

This chain joins TRBV20-1 and TRBJ1-3, with 7 bases identical to TRBD1. V lost 3 bases to trimming and J lost 0 bases; unmatched junction nucleotides: 2. The CDR3 runs to 14 residues. Germline lookup yields CDR1 DFQATT and CDR2 SNEGSKA (reference sequence). The CDR3 spells CSASPGGSGNTIYF. The DNA for the CDR3 is TGCAGTGCTAGTCCAGGGGGCTCTGGAAACACCATATATTTT.

This clone is a singleton in its sample. This chain connects TRBV7-9 to TRBJ1-1, with a weak D call TRBD1 (6 bases). Germline CDR1 reads SEHNR; CDR2 reads FQNEAQ (reference sequence). This CDR3 has 14 amino acids. V was trimmed by 7 bases and J by 0 bases, leaving 12 bases between them. CDR3 sequence (DNA): TGTGCCAGCAAGCCGGGACACCTGAACACTGAAGCTTTCTTT. It yields the protein CASKPGHLNTEAFF.

This chain joins TRBV25-1 and TRBJ2-3, with TRBD1 matching 10 bases. The trim removed 4 bases at V and 2 bases at J, leaving 12 bases unmatched. Germline values: CDR1 MGHDK, CDR2 SYGVNS. CDR3 length equals 18 residues. The CDR3 coding sequence is TGTGCCAGCAGTGGGGGGGACAGGGGAGTGTCGACCACAGATACGCAGTATTTT. Translating gives CASSGGDRGVSTTDTQYF.

The rearrangement links TRBV5-4 to TRBJ2-3; 9 bases align to TRBD2. CDR3 size: 15 residues. V shed 5 bases, J shed 5 bases, and the junction held 9 bases outside the gene matches. CDR1 SGHNT and CDR2 YYREEE come from the germline V gene (reference sequence). The CDR3 here is CASSPGGGGIDTQYF. For the CDR3, the DNA is TGTGCCAGCAGTCCTGGCGGGGGGGGGATAGATACGCAGTATTTT.

This chain joins TRBV5-1 and TRBJ1-1, with D possibly matching TRBD1 (6 bases). The CDR3 is 14 residues long. Trimming pared 1 base from V and 4 bases from J, leaving 11 bases between. CDR1 and CDR2 from the germline V gene are SGHRS and YFSETQ. The CDR3 DNA sequence: TGCGCCAGCAGCTTGTTGCAGGGGTCCACTGAAGCTTTCTTT. Translated, it gives CASSLLQGSTEAFF. The entire variable domain, with the rest obtained from reference TRBV5-1 and TRBJ1-1, is as follows: KAGVTQTPRYLIKTRGQQVTLSCSPISGHRSVSWYQQTPGQGLQFLFEYFSETQRNKGNFPGRFSGRQFSNSRSEMNVSTLELGDSALYLCASSLLQGSTEAFFGQGTRLTVV.

The V gene is TRBV4-1, the J gene TRBJ1-1, with D possibly matching TRBD1 (5 bases). Trimming cost V 1 base and J 5 bases, with 14 bases left between them. Germline V lookup: CDR1 MGHRA, CDR2 YSYEKL. CDR3 length: 15 amino acids. The CDR3 spells CASSQAEGRGTEAFF. The CDR3 region has the DNA TGCGCCAGCAGCCAAGCGGAAGGGAGGGGAACTGAAGCTTTCTTT.

The genes are TRBV30 and TRBJ2-5; a possible D gene is TRBD1 (6 bases). The germline gives CDR1 GTSNPN, CDR2 SVGIG (reference sequence). Trimming took 2 bases from V and 2 from J, leaving 12 bases between them. The CDR3 is 14 residues long. CDR3 nucleotide sequence: TGTGCCTGGAGTCGTGGGGGCAAACAAGAGACCCAGTACTTC. Its translation is CAWSRGGKQETQYF.

The V call is TRBV11-2, the J call TRBJ2-7; 7 bases agree with TRBD2. Trimming removed 1 base from V and 3 bases from J; junction bases left unmatched: 0. The CDR3 has 13 amino acids. In germline, CDR1 is SGHAT, CDR2 FQNNGV. The CDR3 loop is CASSLGGGYEQYV. The CDR3 coding sequence is TGTGCCAGCAGCTTAGGCGGGGGCTACGAGCAGTACGTC.

The chain carries TRBV11-2 and TRBJ1-5; 8 bases align to TRBD1. Germline V gives CDR1 SGHAT, CDR2 FQNNGV. The CDR3 length is 16 residues. V lost 0 bases, J lost 4 bases, and 5 bases stayed unmatched. CDR3 amino acids: CASSLDQGAPNQPQHF. For the CDR3, the DNA is TGTGCCAGCAGCTTAGATCAGGGGGCCCCAAATCAGCCCCAGCATTTT.

This chain joins TRBV30 and TRBJ1-5; D might be TRBD1 (6 bases). V lost 1 base to trimming and J lost 7 bases, with 14 bases between them. This CDR3 has 14 residues. Germline CDR1 GTSNPN, CDR2 SVGIG (reference sequence). The CDR3 DNA follows: TGTGCCTGGAGTGACCTCGGGGGGGGCCAGCCCCAGCATTTT. Protein: CAWSDLGGGQPQHF.

The chain combines TRBV29-1 with TRBJ1-1; TRBD1 matches 10 bases. V was clipped by 7 bases and J by 0 bases; unmatched bases: 8. CDR3 length: 15 residues. The germline CDR1 and CDR2 sequences are SQVTM and ANQGSEA. The DNA for the CDR3 is TGCAGCGCCTCAATGGACAGGGGGATGAACACTGAAGCTTTCTTT. It is translated as CSASMDRGMNTEAFF. The entire variable domain, with the rest obtained from reference TRBV29-1 and TRBJ1-1, is as follows: SAVISQKPSRDICQRGTSLTIQCQVDSQVTMMFWYRQQPGQSLTLIATANQGSEATYESGFVIDKFPISRPNLTFSTLTVSNMSPEDSSIYLCSASMDRGMNTEAFFGQGTRLTVV.

The chain links TRBV18 to TRBJ2-7; maybe TRBD1 (6 bases). V was shortened by 4 bases and J by 0 bases, with 13 bases between the two germline ends. Germline CDR1 KGHSH, CDR2 LQKENI. This CDR3 has 15 residues. The CDR3 protein is CASSQSTGISYEQYV. The CDR3 bases are TGTGCCAGCTCACAAAGTACAGGGATCTCCTACGAGCAGTACGTC.

J is TRBJ1-1 and V is TRBV6-5; 9 positions match TRBD1. There are 15 residues in the CDR3. J gave up 4 bases and V 4 bases, and 7 bases lay outside the gene matches. Germline V gives CDR1 MNHEY, CDR2 SVGAGI. The CDR3 region has the DNA TGTGCCAGCAGTTTTACGGGACAGGGTATCACTGAAGCTTTCTTT. This translates into CASSFTGQGITEAFF.

The chain is built from TRBV9 and TRBJ1-5, with D perhaps matching TRBD1 (6 bases). The V gene lost 2 bases and the J gene lost 9 bases, with 18 bases spanning the gap. In germline, CDR1 is SGDLS, CDR2 YYNGEE. The CDR3 is 15 amino acids. CDR3 sequence: CASSVSPGHQGPQHF. In DNA form, the CDR3 reads TGTGCCAGCAGCGTGAGCCCGGGACACCAGGGGCCCCAGCATTTT.

The chain has TRBV10-3 and TRBJ2-1, with 9 bases aligning to TRBD2. There are 15 residues in the CDR3. Germline loops: CDR1 ENHRY, CDR2 SYGVKD. The trim removed 10 bases at V and 0 bases at J, leaving 7 bases unmatched. The CDR3 protein is CATSWTSASYNEQFF. CDR3 nucleotides: TGTGCCACGTCTTGGACTAGCGCCTCCTACAATGAGCAGTTCTTC.